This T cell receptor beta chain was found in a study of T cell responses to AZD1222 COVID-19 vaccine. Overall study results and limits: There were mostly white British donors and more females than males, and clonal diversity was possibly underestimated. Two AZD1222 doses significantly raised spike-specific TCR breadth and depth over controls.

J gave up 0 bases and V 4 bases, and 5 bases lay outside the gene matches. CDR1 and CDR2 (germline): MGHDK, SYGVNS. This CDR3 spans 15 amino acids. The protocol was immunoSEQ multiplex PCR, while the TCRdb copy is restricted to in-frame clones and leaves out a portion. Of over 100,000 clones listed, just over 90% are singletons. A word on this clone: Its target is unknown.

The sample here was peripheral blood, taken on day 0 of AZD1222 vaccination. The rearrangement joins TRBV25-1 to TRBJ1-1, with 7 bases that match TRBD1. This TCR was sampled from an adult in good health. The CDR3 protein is CASSGGTVMNTEAFF. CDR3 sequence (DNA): TGTGCCAGCAGTGGCGGGACAGTTATGAACACTGAAGCTTTCTTT.